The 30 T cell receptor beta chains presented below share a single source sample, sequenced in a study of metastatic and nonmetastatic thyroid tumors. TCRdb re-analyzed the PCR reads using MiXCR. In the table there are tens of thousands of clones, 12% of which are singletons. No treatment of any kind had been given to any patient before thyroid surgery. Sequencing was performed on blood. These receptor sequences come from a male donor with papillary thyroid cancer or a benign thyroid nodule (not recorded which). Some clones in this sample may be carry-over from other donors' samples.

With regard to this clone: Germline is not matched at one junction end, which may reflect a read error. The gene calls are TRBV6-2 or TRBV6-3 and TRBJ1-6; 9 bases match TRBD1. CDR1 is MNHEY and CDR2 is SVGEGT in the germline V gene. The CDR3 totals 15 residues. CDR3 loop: CAIRLTGGGPSALHF. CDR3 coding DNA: TGTGCCATCAGACTTACAGGGGGCGGACCTTCAGCCCTCCACTTT.

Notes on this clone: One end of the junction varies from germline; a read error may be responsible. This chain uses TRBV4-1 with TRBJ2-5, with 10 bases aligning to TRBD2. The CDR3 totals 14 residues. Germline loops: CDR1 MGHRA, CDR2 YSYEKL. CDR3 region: CASSQDLLAGVRFF. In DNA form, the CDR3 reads TGCGCCAGCAGCCAAGATCTGCTAGCGGGAGTCCGGTTTTTC.

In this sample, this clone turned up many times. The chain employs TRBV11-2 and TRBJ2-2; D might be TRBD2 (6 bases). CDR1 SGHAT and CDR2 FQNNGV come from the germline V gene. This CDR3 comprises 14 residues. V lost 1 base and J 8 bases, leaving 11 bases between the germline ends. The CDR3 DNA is TGTGCCAGCAGCTTAGGGGGGGAGAATGGGGAGCTGTTTTTT. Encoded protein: CASSLGGENGELFF.

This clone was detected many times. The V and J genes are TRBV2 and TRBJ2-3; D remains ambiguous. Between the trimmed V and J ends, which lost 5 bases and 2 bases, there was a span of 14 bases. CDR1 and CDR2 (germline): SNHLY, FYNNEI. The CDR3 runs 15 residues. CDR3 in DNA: TGTGCCAGCAGTCCCTTCATTAGGGACACAGATACGCAGTATTTT. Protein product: CASSPFIRDTDTQYF.

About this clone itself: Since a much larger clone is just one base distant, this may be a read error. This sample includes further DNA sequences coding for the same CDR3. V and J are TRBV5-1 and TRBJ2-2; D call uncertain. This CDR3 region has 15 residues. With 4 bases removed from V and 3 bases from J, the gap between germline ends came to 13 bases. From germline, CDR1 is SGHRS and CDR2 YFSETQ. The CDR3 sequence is CASSKDLLYTGELFF. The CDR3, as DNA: TGCGCCAGCAGCAAAGACCTCCTCTACACCGGGGAGCTGTTTTTT.

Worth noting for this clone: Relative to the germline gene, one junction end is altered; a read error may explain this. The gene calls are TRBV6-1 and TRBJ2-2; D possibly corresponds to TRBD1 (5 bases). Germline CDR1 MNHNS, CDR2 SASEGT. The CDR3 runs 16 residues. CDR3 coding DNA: TGTGCCAGCAGACTGCATCTTGGAATGGACACCGCGGAGCTGTTTTTT. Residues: CASRLHLGMDTAELFF.

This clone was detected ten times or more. CDR3 region: CASSDRGGSGANVLTF. The CDR3 DNA reads as TGTGCCAGCAGTGACCGGGGCGGCTCTGGGGCCAACGTCCTGACTTTC. The V gene is TRBV6-4, the J gene TRBJ2-6; D might be TRBD1 or TRBD2, each matching 5 bases. Germline CDR1 reads MRHNA; CDR2 reads SNTAGT. The V gene lost 2 bases and the J gene lost 0 bases, with 8 bases spanning the gap. The length of the CDR3 is 16 residues.

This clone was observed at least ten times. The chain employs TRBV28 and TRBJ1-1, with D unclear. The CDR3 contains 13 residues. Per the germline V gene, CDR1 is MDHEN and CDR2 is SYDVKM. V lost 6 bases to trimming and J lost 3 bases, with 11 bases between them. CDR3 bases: TGTGCCAGCAGCGCCTATGAGGACACTGAAGCTTTCTTT. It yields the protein CASSAYEDTEAFF.

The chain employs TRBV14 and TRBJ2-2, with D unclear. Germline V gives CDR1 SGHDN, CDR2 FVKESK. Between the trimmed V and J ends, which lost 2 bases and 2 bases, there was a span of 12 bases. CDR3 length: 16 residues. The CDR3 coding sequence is TGTGCCAGCAGCCAATGGATCCCTTATAACACCGGGGAGCTGTTTTTT. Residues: CASSQWIPYNTGELFF.

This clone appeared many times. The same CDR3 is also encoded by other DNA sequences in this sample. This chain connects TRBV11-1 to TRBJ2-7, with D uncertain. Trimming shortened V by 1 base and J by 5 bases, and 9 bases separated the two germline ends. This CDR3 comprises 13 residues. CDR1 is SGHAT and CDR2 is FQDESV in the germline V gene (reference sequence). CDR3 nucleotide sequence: TGTGCCAGCAGCTTAGACTACGGAGACGAGCAGTACTTC. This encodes CASSLDYGDEQYF.

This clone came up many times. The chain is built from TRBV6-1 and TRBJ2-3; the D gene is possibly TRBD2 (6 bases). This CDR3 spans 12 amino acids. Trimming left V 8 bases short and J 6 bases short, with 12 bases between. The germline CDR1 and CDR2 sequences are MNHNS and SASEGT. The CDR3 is CASGGAGDTQYF. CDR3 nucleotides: TGTGCCAGCGGAGGGGCTGGGGATACGCAGTATTTT.

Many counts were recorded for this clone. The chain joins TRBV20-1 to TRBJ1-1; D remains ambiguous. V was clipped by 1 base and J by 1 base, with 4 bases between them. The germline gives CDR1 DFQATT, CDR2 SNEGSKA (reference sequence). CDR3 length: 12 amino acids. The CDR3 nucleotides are TGCAGTGCTAGAGTGCCGAACACTGAAGCTTTCTTT. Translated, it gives CSARVPNTEAFF.

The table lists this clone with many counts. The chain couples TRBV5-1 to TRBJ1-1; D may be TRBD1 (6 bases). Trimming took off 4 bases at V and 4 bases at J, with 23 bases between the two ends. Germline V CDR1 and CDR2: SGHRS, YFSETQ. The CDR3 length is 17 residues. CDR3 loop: CASSATPGQSLVTEAFF. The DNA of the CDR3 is TGCGCCAGCAGCGCGACCCCGGGACAATCTTTGGTCACTGAAGCTTTCTTT.

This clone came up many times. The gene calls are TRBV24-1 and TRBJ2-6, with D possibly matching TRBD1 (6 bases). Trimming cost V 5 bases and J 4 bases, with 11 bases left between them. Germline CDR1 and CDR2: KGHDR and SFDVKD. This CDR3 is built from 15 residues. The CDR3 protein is CATSGPGAGANVLTF. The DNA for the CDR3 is TGTGCCACCAGTGGCCCAGGGGCGGGGGCCAACGTCCTGACTTTC.

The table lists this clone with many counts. The CDR3, as DNA: TGTGCCAGCAGCTTAACAGGGCCTGGCGAGCAGTACTTC. It specifies CASSLTGPGEQYF. The genes are TRBV11-3 and TRBJ2-7; possible D gene TRBD1, 6 bases. V lost 2 bases and J 6 bases, leaving 11 bases between the germline ends. The V gene's germline CDR1 is SGHNT and CDR2 YENEEA. The CDR3 is 13 residues long.

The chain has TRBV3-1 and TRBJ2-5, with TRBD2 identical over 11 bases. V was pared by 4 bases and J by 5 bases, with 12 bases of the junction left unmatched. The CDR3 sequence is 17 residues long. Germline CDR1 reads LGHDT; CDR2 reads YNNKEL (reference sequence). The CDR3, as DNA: TGTGCCAGCAGCCCTGGGACTAGCGGAGGGAGGTGGGAGACCCAGTACTTC. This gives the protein CASSPGTSGGRWETQYF.

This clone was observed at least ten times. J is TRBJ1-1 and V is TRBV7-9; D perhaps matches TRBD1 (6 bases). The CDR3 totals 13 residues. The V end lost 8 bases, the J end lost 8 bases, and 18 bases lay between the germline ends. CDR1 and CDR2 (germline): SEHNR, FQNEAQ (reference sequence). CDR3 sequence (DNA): TGTGCCAGCGGGGGCACTGGGACTTCGGAAGCTTTCTTT. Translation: CASGGTGTSEAFF.

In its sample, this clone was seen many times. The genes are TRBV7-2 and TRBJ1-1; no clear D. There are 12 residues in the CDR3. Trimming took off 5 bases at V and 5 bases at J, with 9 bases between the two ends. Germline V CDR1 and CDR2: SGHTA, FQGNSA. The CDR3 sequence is CASSPQRTEAFF. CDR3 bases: TGTGCCAGCAGCCCCCAAAGGACTGAAGCTTTCTTT.

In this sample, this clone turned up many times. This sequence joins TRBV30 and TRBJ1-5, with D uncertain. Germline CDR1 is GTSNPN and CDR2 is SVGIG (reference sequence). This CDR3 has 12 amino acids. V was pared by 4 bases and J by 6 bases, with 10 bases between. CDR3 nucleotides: TGTGCCTGGACTTCTTCGGGTCAGCCCCAGCATTTT. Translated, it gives CAWTSSGQPQHF.

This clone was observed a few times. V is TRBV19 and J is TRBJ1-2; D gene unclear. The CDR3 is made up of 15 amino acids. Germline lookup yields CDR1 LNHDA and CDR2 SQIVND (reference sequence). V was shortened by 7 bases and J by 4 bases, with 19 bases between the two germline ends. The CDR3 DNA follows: TGTGCCAGTATTCCGTCGACATGGTGCGCCTATGGCTACACCTTC. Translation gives CASIPSTWCAYGYTF.

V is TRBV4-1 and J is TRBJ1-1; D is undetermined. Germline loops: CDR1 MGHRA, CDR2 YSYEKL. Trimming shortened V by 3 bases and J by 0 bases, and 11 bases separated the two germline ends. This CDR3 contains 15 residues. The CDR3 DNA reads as TGCGCCAGCAGCCATGGGTCAGATATGAACACTGAAGCTTTCTTT. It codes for CASSHGSDMNTEAFF.

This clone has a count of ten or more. The CDR3 loop reads CASSQEAGLTFYEQYF. The CDR3 region has the DNA TGTGCCAGCAGCCAAGAGGCAGGCCTTACCTTTTACGAGCAGTACTTC. This chain links TRBV14 with TRBJ2-7; D call uncertain. Germline CDR1 SGHDN, CDR2 FVKESK. The CDR3 loop spans 16 amino acids. Trimming removed 0 bases at V and 4 bases at J, with 16 bases between.

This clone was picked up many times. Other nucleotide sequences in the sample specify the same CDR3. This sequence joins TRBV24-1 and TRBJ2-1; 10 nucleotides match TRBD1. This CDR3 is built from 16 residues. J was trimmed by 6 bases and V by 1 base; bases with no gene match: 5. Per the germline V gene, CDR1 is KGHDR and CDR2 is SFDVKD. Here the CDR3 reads CATSDFVGTGANEQFF. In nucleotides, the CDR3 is TGTGCCACCAGTGATTTCGTCGGGACAGGGGCCAATGAGCAGTTCTTC.

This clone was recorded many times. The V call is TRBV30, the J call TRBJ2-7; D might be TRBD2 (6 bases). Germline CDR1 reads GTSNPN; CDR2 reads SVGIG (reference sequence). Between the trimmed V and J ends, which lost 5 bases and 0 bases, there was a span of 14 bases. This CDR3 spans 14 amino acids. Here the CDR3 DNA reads TGTGCCTGGGCCGGGACTTCAAGCTCCTACGAGCAGTACTTC. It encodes CAWAGTSSSYEQYF.

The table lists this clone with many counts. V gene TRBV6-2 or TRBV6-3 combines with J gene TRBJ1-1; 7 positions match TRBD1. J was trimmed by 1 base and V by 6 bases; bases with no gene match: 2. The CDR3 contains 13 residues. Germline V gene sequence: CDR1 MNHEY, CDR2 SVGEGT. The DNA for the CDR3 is TGTGCCAGCAGGACAGGGAGGAACACTGAAGCTTTCTTT. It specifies CASRTGRNTEAFF.

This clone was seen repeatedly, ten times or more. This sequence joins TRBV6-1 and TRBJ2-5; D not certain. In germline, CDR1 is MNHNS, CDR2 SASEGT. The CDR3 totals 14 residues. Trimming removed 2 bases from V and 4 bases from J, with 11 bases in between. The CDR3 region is CASSEYLAAETQYF. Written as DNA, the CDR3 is TGTGCCAGCAGTGAATATCTTGCGGCAGAGACCCAGTACTTC.

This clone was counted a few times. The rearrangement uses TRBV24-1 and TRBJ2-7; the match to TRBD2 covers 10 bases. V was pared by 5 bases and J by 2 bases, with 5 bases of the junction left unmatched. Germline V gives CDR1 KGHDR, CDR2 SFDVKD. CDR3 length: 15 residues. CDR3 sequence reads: CATSASGSPTYEQYF. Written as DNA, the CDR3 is TGTGCCACCAGTGCTAGCGGGAGCCCCACCTACGAGCAGTACTTC.

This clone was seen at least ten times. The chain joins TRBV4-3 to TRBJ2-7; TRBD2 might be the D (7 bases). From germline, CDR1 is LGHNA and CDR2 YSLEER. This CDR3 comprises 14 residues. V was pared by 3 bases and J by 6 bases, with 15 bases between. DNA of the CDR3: TGCGCCAGCAGCCACTATGGGGGGGGCGCCGAGCAGTACTTC. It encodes CASSHYGGGAEQYF.

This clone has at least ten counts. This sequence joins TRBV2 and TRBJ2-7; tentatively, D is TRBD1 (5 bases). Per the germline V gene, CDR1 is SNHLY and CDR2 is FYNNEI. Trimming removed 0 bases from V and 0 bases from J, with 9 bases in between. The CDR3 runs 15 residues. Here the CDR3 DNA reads TGTGCCAGCAGTGAAGCGTACAGGAGCTCCTACGAGCAGTACTTC. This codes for CASSEAYRSSYEQYF.

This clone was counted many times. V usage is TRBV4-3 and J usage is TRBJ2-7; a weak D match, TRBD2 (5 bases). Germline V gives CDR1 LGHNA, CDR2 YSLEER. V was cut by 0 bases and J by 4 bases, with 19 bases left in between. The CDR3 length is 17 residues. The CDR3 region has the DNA TGCGCCAGCAGCCAAGAGTTTGCTGGGAGAGGCGGTTACGAGCAGTACTTC. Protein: CASSQEFAGRGGYEQYF.